The 27 T cell receptor beta chains below were found in one sample sequenced in a study of graft-versus-host responses after intestinal transplantation. Assay used: immunoSEQ multiplex PCR; TCRdb lists only in-frame clones, some missing. Among around 71,000 clones, about 94% were seen once, and the ten largest hold around 0.53%. Antigen specificity for these receptors is unknown. The specimen was unstimulated CD8+ T cells sorted from spleen or lymph node cells, collected before intestinal transplant. The source of these receptors is a human donor who received an intestinal transplant.

This chain joins TRBV7-9 and TRBJ2-5, with TRBD2 matching over 7 bases. Germline CDR1 SEHNR, CDR2 FQNEAQ (reference sequence). This CDR3 spans 14 amino acids. With 1 base clipped from V and 4 bases from J, the junction kept 3 bases outside the gene matches. The CDR3 DNA is TGTGCCAGCAGCTTAGTGGGGGGGGGAGAGACCCAGTACTTC. It translates to CASSLVGGGETQYF.

The V and J genes are TRBV7-2 and TRBJ2-3, with D tentatively TRBD1 or TRBD2 (5 bases each). Germline values: CDR1 SGHTA, CDR2 FQGNSA. This CDR3 has 12 amino acids. Trimming took off 5 bases at V and 6 bases at J, with 9 bases between the two ends. The CDR3 loop reads CASSDWGDTQYF. CDR3 sequence (DNA): TGTGCCAGCAGCGACTGGGGGGATACGCAGTATTTT.

CDR3 loop: CASSQVSPADTQYF. The CDR3 nucleotides read TGCGCCAGCAGCCAAGTAAGCCCAGCGGATACGCAGTATTTT. The J gene is TRBJ2-3, the V gene TRBV4-1, with D hard to call. CDR1 MGHRA and CDR2 YSYEKL come from the germline V gene. V dropped 1 base and J dropped 6 bases, with 11 bases sitting between them. The CDR3 loop spans 14 amino acids.

In regard to this clone: The sample carries other DNA sequences with the same CDR3. The J gene is TRBJ2-1, the V gene TRBV5-1; no reliable D call. V was shortened by 4 bases and J by 8 bases, with 10 bases between the two germline ends. In germline, CDR1 is SGHRS, CDR2 YFSETQ. The CDR3 totals 12 residues. The CDR3 bases are TGCGCCAGCAGCGTCACATGGGATGAGCAGTTCTTC. As protein: CASSVTWDEQFF.

The rearrangement links TRBV19 to TRBJ1-3; a possible D gene is TRBD1 (6 bases). CDR1 LNHDA and CDR2 SQIVND come from the germline V gene (reference sequence). This CDR3 has 15 amino acids. Trimming stripped 2 bases from V and 0 bases from J, with 8 bases between. This CDR3 is CASSISTGSGNTIYF. CDR3 sequence (DNA): TGTGCCAGTAGTATATCGACAGGCTCTGGAAACACCATATATTTT.

The chain employs TRBV9 and TRBJ2-7; perhaps TRBD2 as D (5 bases). The V end was cut by 0 bases, the J end by 6 bases, with 10 bases between. The CDR3 contains 13 residues. Looked up from germline, CDR1 is SGDLS and CDR2 is YYNGEE. Here the CDR3 reads CASSVDGDREQYF. The CDR3 nucleotides read TGTGCCAGCAGCGTAGACGGGGATCGCGAGCAGTACTTC.

The V call is TRBV9, the J call TRBJ2-1; 7 nucleotides match TRBD1. Per germline, CDR1 SGDLS and CDR2 YYNGEE. V was pared by 1 base and J by 2 bases, with 3 bases of the junction left unmatched. This CDR3 contains 15 residues. CDR3 protein: CASSVSGTAYNEQFF. The CDR3 DNA reads TGTGCCAGCAGCGTATCCGGGACAGCCTACAATGAGCAGTTCTTC.

J is TRBJ2-7 and V is TRBV5-6; TRBD2 aligns across 11 bases. V trimming: 1 base; J trimming: 5 bases; junction bases outside the gene matches: 2. The CDR3 runs to 14 residues. Germline loops: CDR1 SGHDT, CDR2 YYEEEE. In nucleotides, the CDR3 is TGTGCCAGCAGCTTGTTGACTAGCGGGAACGAGCAGTACTTC. The encoded protein is CASSLLTSGNEQYF.

The chain couples TRBV7-7 to TRBJ2-7; D possibly corresponds to TRBD1 (6 bases). Per the germline V gene, CDR1 is SSHAT and CDR2 is FNYEAQ (reference sequence). With 1 base removed from V and 5 bases from J, the gap between germline ends came to 6 bases. This CDR3 is 12 amino acids long. The CDR3 reads CASSLDRDEQYF. CDR3 in DNA: TGTGCCAGCAGCTTAGACAGGGACGAGCAGTACTTC.

CDR3 sequence reads: CASSELTGTILYF. DNA of the CDR3: TGTGCCAGCAGTGAACTTACCGGGACTATTTTGTATTTT. The V call is TRBV25-1, the J call TRBJ2-3; 7 bases are a match to TRBD2. The CDR3 covers 13 residues. Per germline, CDR1 MGHDK and CDR2 SYGVNS. Trimming cost V 2 bases and J 14 bases; bases outside gene matches: 10.

The rearrangement uses TRBV14 and TRBJ2-7; D possibly uses TRBD1 or TRBD2 (5 bases each). Germline loops: CDR1 SGHDN, CDR2 FVKESK. CDR3 length equals 16 residues. V was clipped by 0 bases and J by 2 bases, with 14 bases between them. This CDR3 is CASSQDLVQGAYEQYF. CDR3 in DNA: TGTGCCAGCAGCCAAGATTTGGTGCAGGGAGCCTACGAGCAGTACTTC.

The chain uses TRBV6-5 and TRBJ1-2, with TRBD1 identical over 12 bases. The CDR3 contains 15 residues. Germline trimming cut 4 bases from V and 5 bases from J; bases unmatched to any gene: 5. Germline loops: CDR1 MNHEY, CDR2 SVGAGI. The CDR3, as DNA: TGTGCCAGCAGTTTGGGACAGGGGGCGCGGTATGGCTACACCTTC. Translated: CASSLGQGARYGYTF.

The chain couples TRBV5-1 to TRBJ1-2; the D is unclear. CDR1 is SGHRS and CDR2 is YFSETQ in the germline V gene. There are 14 residues in the CDR3. V lost 2 bases to trimming and J lost 8 bases, with 16 bases between them. The CDR3 nucleotides are TGCGCCAGCAGCTTTGGGCAGGCGATCTTAGGCTACACCTTC. It yields the protein CASSFGQAILGYTF.

The rearrangement joins TRBV7-9 to TRBJ2-1; 11 bases line up with TRBD2. The CDR3 length is 17 residues. The V and J ends lost 2 bases and 5 bases, in that order; junction bases with no gene match: 8. Germline CDR1 SEHNR, CDR2 FQNEAQ (reference sequence). This CDR3 is CASSLLPGLAEHNEQFF. CDR3 bases: TGTGCCAGCAGCTTACTACCGGGACTAGCGGAACACAATGAGCAGTTCTTC.

Only one count was recorded for this clone. The V gene is TRBV7-6, the J gene TRBJ2-7; 7 bases map to TRBD1. CDR1 and CDR2 from the germline V gene are SGHVS and FNYEAQ. The junction had 9 bases not matched to a gene; V was cut back by 5 bases and J by 2 bases. The CDR3 sequence is 15 residues long. The CDR3 coding sequence is TGTGCCAGCAGCCGAACAGGGGACAACCCCTACGAGCAGTACTTC. Protein: CASSRTGDNPYEQYF.

This chain links TRBV28 with TRBJ2-1; D remains unclear. Germline V gene sequence: CDR1 MDHEN, CDR2 SYDVKM. The V gene lost 2 bases and the J gene lost 0 bases, with 8 bases spanning the gap. This CDR3 is built from 15 residues. This chain's CDR3 is CASSLTGVSYNEQFF. The CDR3, as DNA: TGTGCCAGCAGTTTAACGGGCGTCTCCTACAATGAGCAGTTCTTC.

This chain uses TRBV6-1 with TRBJ2-7; D ambiguous. Trimming removed 6 bases from V and 1 base from J, with 4 bases in between. The length of the CDR3 is 11 residues. The V gene's germline CDR1 is MNHNS and CDR2 SASEGT. The CDR3 nucleotides are TGTGCCAGCAGGATTTCCTACGAGCAGTACTTC. Translating it yields CASRISYEQYF.

The chain recombines TRBV5-1 with TRBJ2-3; D might be TRBD2 (6 bases). Germline V gene sequence: CDR1 SGHRS, CDR2 YFSETQ. Trimming took off 7 bases at V and 2 bases at J, with 23 bases between the two ends. The CDR3 consists of 17 residues. The CDR3: CASAPNLAYRHTDTQYF. For the CDR3, the DNA is TGCGCCAGCGCACCCAACCTAGCGTATAGACACACAGATACGCAGTATTTT.

The J gene is TRBJ1-1, the V gene TRBV30; D is uncertain. The length of the CDR3 is 11 residues. V gave up 7 bases and J gave up 5 bases, with 11 bases separating them. Germline CDR1 reads GTSNPN; CDR2 reads SVGIG (reference sequence). CDR3 bases: TGTGCCTTTGGAGAGACTACTGAAGCTTTCTTT. As protein: CAFGETTEAFF.

The V call is TRBV19, the J call TRBJ1-1, with D hard to call. The CDR3 length is 13 residues. V was shortened by 2 bases and J by 4 bases, with 8 bases between the two germline ends. The germline CDR1 and CDR2 sequences are LNHDA and SQIVND (reference sequence). The CDR3 protein is CASSILGSTEAFF. The CDR3 nucleotides read TGTGCCAGTAGTATATTGGGTAGCACTGAAGCTTTCTTT. Filled out from reference TRBV19 and TRBJ1-1, the complete variable domain reads DGGITQSPKYLFRKEGQNVTLSCEQNLNHDAMYWYRQDPGQGLRLIYYSQIVNDFQKGDIAEGYSVSREKKESFPLTVTSAQKNPTAFYLCASSILGSTEAFFGQGTRLTVV.

CDR3 loop: CASSTISETGSGYTF. The CDR3 DNA follows: TGTGCCAGTAGTACTATCAGTGAGACAGGGAGTGGCTACACCTTC. J is TRBJ1-2 and V is TRBV19, with 7 bases lining up with TRBD1. V was pared by 4 bases and J by 7 bases, with 12 bases of the junction left unmatched. CDR3 length: 15 residues. Germline V gene data show CDR1 as LNHDA and CDR2 as SQIVND (reference sequence).

The J gene is TRBJ2-7, the V gene TRBV11-3; 8 positions match TRBD1. Trimming cost V 7 bases and J 2 bases; bases outside gene matches: 7. Germline CDR1 is SGHNT and CDR2 is YENEEA. CDR3 length: 14 residues. The CDR3 region is CASKSRTGPYEQYF. CDR3 sequence (DNA): TGTGCCAGCAAATCCAGGACAGGGCCCTACGAGCAGTACTTC.

The rearrangement joins TRBV4-1 to TRBJ2-1, with 12 positions matching TRBD2. The CDR3 has 15 residues. V lost 4 bases to trimming and J lost 9 bases; unmatched junction nucleotides: 7. Germline loops: CDR1 MGHRA, CDR2 YSYEKL. DNA for the CDR3: TGCGCCAGCAGCCCGACTAGCGGGAGAGAACTTGAGCAGTTCTTC. Translated: CASSPTSGRELEQFF.

In this sample, this clone turned up once. The CDR3 spells CASSPTGQGGVPNNEQFF. The CDR3 nucleotides are TGTGCCAGCAGCCCTACGGGACAGGGGGGGGTACCGAATAATGAGCAGTTCTTC. The rearrangement uses TRBV13 and TRBJ2-1; 11 bases align to TRBD1. There are 18 residues in the CDR3. CDR1 is PRHDT and CDR2 is FYEKMQ in the germline V gene (reference sequence). J was trimmed by 7 bases and V by 5 bases; bases with no gene match: 16.

The J gene is TRBJ1-2, the V gene TRBV11-2, with 10 bases that match TRBD1. J lost 2 bases, V lost 5 bases, and 5 bases had no gene match. Germline V gene data show CDR1 as SGHAT and CDR2 as FQNNGV. There are 15 residues in the CDR3. CDR3 protein: CASSPGTGANYGYTF. DNA of the CDR3: TGTGCCAGCAGCCCTGGGACAGGGGCAAACTATGGCTACACCTTC.

V and J are TRBV11-2 and TRBJ2-2; D is unresolved. Trimming cost V 1 base and J 4 bases, with 1 base left between them. The CDR3 runs 12 residues. CDR1 is SGHAT, CDR2 FQNNGV, per germline. CDR3 sequence: CASSLGTGELFF. In DNA form, the CDR3 reads TGTGCCAGCAGCTTAGGCACCGGGGAGCTGTTTTTT.

The gene calls are TRBV2 and TRBJ2-5, with a possible D match to TRBD2 (7 bases). CDR1 and CDR2 from the germline V gene are SNHLY and FYNNEI. The CDR3 totals 18 residues. V lost 2 bases and J lost 4, with 23 bases in between. The DNA for the CDR3 is TGTGCCAGCAGTGAAAGGTCCTCGGGGGGCGGTTTAGGAGAGACCCAGTACTTC. Protein product: CASSERSSGGGLGETQYF.